These 13 T cell receptor beta chains were all obtained from the same sample, sequenced in a study of T cell clonality in common variable immunodeficiency. Measured with immunoSEQ multiplex PCR; TCRdb has only the in-frame clones, and not every one. The repertoire consists of about 81,000 clones, none detected only once. Sequenced material: peripheral blood mononuclear cells. These receptors were taken from a person aged 18 to 70 in good health.

This clone occurred many times. The DNA ends 3 residues before the CDR3 does, and the rest of the CDR3 is filled in from the germline J gene. V is TRBV20-1 and J is TRBJ2-5; a possible D gene is TRBD1 (6 bases). The CDR3 runs 11 residues. CDR1 and CDR2 from the germline V gene are DFQATT and SNEGSKA (reference sequence). Deletions cut 7 bases from V and 5 bases from J, with 11 bases between. The CDR3 loop reads CSGSQGETQYF. The CDR3 bases that were read are TGCAGTGGGTCGCAGGGGGAGACC.

There are many counts of this clone. The read ends 3 residues early relative to the CDR3; the germline J gene fills the gap. The chain has TRBV5-4 and TRBJ2-1; D uncertain. Deletions cut 0 bases from V and 0 bases from J, with 10 bases between. From germline, CDR1 is SGHNT and CDR2 YYREEE (reference sequence). The CDR3 sequence is 16 residues long. CDR3 DNA, as far as it was read: TGTGCCAGCAGCTTGGGTCTCGCGTTCTCCTACAATGAG. It specifies CASSLGLAFSYNE. The full-length CDR3 reads as CASSLGLAFSYNEQFF.

At least ten counts were recorded for this clone. The read ends 3 residues before the CDR3 terminus; that terminus is restored from the germline J gene. The J gene is TRBJ2-3, the V gene TRBV7-3; a weak D match, TRBD2 (6 bases). Germline V gene data show CDR1 as SGHTA and CDR2 as FQGTGA. There are 15 residues in the CDR3. Trimming took 2 bases from V and 0 from J, leaving 9 bases between them. The CDR3: CASSLAGSSTDTQYF. The DNA read from the CDR3 is TGTGCCAGCAGCTTAGCGGGGTCCAGCACAGATACG.

This clone was detected many times. One end of the junction does not line up with germline, which may come from a read error. The read halts 3 residues ahead of the CDR3 end, with the missing end drawn from the germline J gene. The chain carries TRBV4-2 and TRBJ2-1, with TRBD2 matching over 9 bases. Germline V gene data show CDR1 as LGHNA and CDR2 as YNFKEQ. The CDR3 runs 17 residues. CDR3 sequence reads: CASSQEWAGGYLNEQFF. The CDR3 DNA, read in part, is TGCGCCAGCAGCCAAGAATGGGCGGGGGGGTACCTCAATGAG.

This clone has only a few counts. A read error is the likely source, as a far larger clone sits one nucleotide away. The CDR3 goes on 3 residues after the read ends, and that part is filled in from the germline J gene. The chain combines TRBV30 with TRBJ2-7, with 10 bases that match TRBD1. Germline CDR1 GTSNPN, CDR2 SVGIG (reference sequence). The junction had 8 bases not matched to a gene; V was cut back by 8 bases and J by 1 base. The CDR3 runs 14 residues. This chain's CDR3 is CAGDRGLSSYEQYF. CDR3 DNA, as far as it was read: TGTGCCGGGGACAGGGGTCTTTCTTCCTACGAG.

This clone was observed many times. With the read ending 3 residues before the CDR3 end, the germline J gene is used to fill in that end. The V and J genes are TRBV5-1 and TRBJ2-3, with TRBD2 matching 7 bases. Unmatched junction bases numbered 5, after V lost 3 bases and J lost 4 bases. Germline loops: CDR1 SGHRS, CDR2 YFSETQ. This CDR3 is 14 amino acids long. CDR3 amino acids: CASSWGGDSDTQYF. CDR3 DNA, as far as it was read: TGCGCCAGCAGCTGGGGGGGAGACTCAGATACG.

In its sample, this clone was seen many times. The sequenced fragment ends 3 residues before the CDR3 boundary, so the rest is inferred from the germline J gene. The rearrangement uses TRBV18 and TRBJ1-4; the D is unclear. With 6 bases removed from V and 2 bases from J, the gap between germline ends came to 16 bases. Germline V gene data show CDR1 as KGHSH and CDR2 as LQKENI. The CDR3 has 16 amino acids. CDR3 amino acids: CASSPIGGSTNEKLFF. CDR3 DNA, as far as it was read: TGTGCCAGCTCTCCCATCGGCGGGTCGACTAATGAAAAA. The entire variable domain, with the rest obtained from reference TRBV18 and TRBJ1-4, is as follows: NAGVMQNPRHLVRRRGQEARLRCSPMKGHSHVYWYRQLPEEGLKFMVYLQKENIIDESGMPKERFSAEFPKEGPSILRIQQVVRGDSAAYFCASSPIGGSTNEKLFFGSGTQLSVL.

This clone was observed at least ten times. With the read ending 3 residues before the CDR3 end, the germline J gene is used to fill in that end. The rearrangement joins TRBV19 to TRBJ1-1; possibly TRBD1 for D (5 bases). The CDR3 runs to 13 residues. Germline CDR1 is LNHDA and CDR2 is SQIVND (reference sequence). V lost 5 bases and J 3 bases, leaving 10 bases between the germline ends. CDR3 protein: CASSLSRDTEAFF. CDR3 DNA, as far as it was read: TGTGCCAGTAGTTTGTCCAGGGACACTGAA.

This clone appeared a few times. The read comes to an end 3 residues before the CDR3 does, leaving the germline J gene to fill in the end. This chain joins TRBV5-4 and TRBJ2-1; D call uncertain. Trimming cost V 1 base and J 7 bases, with 9 bases left between them. The CDR3 sequence is 13 residues long. The germline gives CDR1 SGHNT, CDR2 YYREEE (reference sequence). The CDR3 loop is CASSLFRLNEQFF. The CDR3 bases that were read are TGTGCCAGCAGCTTGTTCAGGCTGAATGAG.

This clone was recorded many times. The read falls 3 residues short of the CDR3 end, and the missing part is taken from the germline J gene. The chain recombines TRBV28 with TRBJ2-3, with D maybe TRBD2 (5 bases). The CDR3 has 15 amino acids. Trimming removed 2 bases at V and 0 bases at J, with 9 bases between. In germline, CDR1 is MDHEN, CDR2 SYDVKM. The CDR3 sequence: CASSLRSGSTDTQYF. The sequenced CDR3 bases are TGTGCCAGCAGTTTACGTTCGGGGAGCACAGATACG.

This clone has a count of ten or more. The observed sequence ends 3 residues before the CDR3 terminus, with the missing tail filled in from the germline J gene. This chain joins TRBV19 and TRBJ2-3; 7 bases agree with TRBD1. The CDR3 runs to 15 residues. Trimming took 1 base from V and 2 from J; bases not matched to a gene: 3. Per the germline V gene, CDR1 is LNHDA and CDR2 is SQIVND (reference sequence). CDR3 bases read: TGTGCCAGTAGTATAGGCGGACAGGACACAGATACG. Its protein product is CASSIGGQDTDT. The complete CDR3 reads CASSIGGQDTDTQYF.

This clone was seen many times. The read terminates 3 residues ahead of where the CDR3 ends, so the germline J gene completes it. The chain carries TRBV11-2 and TRBJ2-3; TRBD2 might be the D (6 bases). CDR3 size: 14 residues. Trimming left V 0 bases short and J 8 bases short, with 12 bases between. Germline V CDR1 and CDR2: SGHAT, FQNNGV. The covered CDR3 bases are TGTGCCAGCAGCTTAGACGGGGGTGTGCTTACG. The encoded protein is CASSLDGGVLT. The whole CDR3 reads CASSLDGGVLTQYF. The full variable domain, its missing parts supplied by reference TRBV11-2 and TRBJ2-3, is EAGVAQSPRYKIIEKRQSVAFWCNPISGHATLYWYQQILGQGPKLLIQFQNNGVVDDSQLPKDRFSAERLKGVDSTLKIQPAKLEDSAVYLCASSLDGGVLTQYFGPGTRLTVL.

This clone came up many times. The sequenced fragment ends 3 residues before the CDR3 boundary, so the rest is inferred from the germline J gene. V usage is TRBV7-6 and J usage is TRBJ2-3; D is uncertain. V was clipped by 5 bases and J by 4 bases, with 13 bases between them. CDR3 length: 14 amino acids. Looked up from germline, CDR1 is SGHVS and CDR2 is FNYEAQ. Incomplete CDR3 DNA: TGTGCCAGCAGCCGCCCAGGCCAGGCAGATACG. Protein sequence: CASSRPGQADT. The entire CDR3 protein is CASSRPGQADTQYF.